This record concerns one T cell receptor beta chain sequence. This sample was taken from a study of CD8 T cells in Susac syndrome. The CD8+ and CD4+ T cells were isolated magnetically using a negative isolation approach, whereas the TEMRA cells were enriched by FACS. The trim removed 7 bases at V and 5 bases at J, leaving 22 bases unmatched. CDR1 is SNHLY and CDR2 is FYNNEI in the germline V gene. The CDR3 is 18 amino acids. Reverse transcription of roughly 0.5 to 1 ug RNA was performed with random hexamers. Amplification of TCR beta CDR3 by immunoSEQ multiplex PCR spanned 54 Vbeta and 13 Jbeta. TCRdb ran MiXCR on the immunoSEQ multiplex PCR reads and lists one entry per CDR3 protein. Here the sample spans fewer than 100,000 distinct CDR3 sequences, around 90% being singletons.

This receptor was identified in a human donor with multiple sclerosis. This chain links TRBV2 with TRBJ1-2; 7 nucleotides agree with TRBD1. Sequenced sample: CD8+ T cells from PBMCs. The CDR3 DNA sequence: TGTGCCAGCACCACCCTGGGGGACAGCTCCGCTGGGAGGTATGGCTACACCTTC. Its translation: CASTTLGDSSAGRYGYTF.